This TCR beta chain was retrieved from a study of blood T cell repertoires in COVID-19 (dated by TCRdb to between 2020 and 2021). With regard to the full study: Collaborator samples came from the United States, Italy and Spain and covered acute and convalescent phases of COVID-19. The dataset comprised deeply sampled blood TCRbeta repertoires from subjects exposed to, actively infected with, or recovered from COVID-19. A freely available public database, intended as a resource for researchers studying the immune response to SARS-CoV-2, is where the repertoires were released. Samples came from the ongoing ImmuneRACE study (first 160 participants) plus 1,254 subjects from 6 global collaborators. HLA class I and class II types, where available, came from metadata supplied by the sample provider rather than from assay-based typing. A de-identified subject ID, COVID-19 status, age in years and sex were almost always included in the sample metadata. The material from the prospective study consisted of cDNA or gDNA derived from T cells, B-cell-depleted T cells, or PBMCs. The paper's findings and limits, for the study overall: The amount of clinical and demographic metadata varied by source and participant and was provided uncurated.

To note about this clone: No antigen is known for it. No much larger clone exists at a distance of one base, and base qualities are not known.

The immunoSEQ Assay, a bias-controlled multiplex PCR, was used to amplify TCRbeta CDR3 regions from genomic DNA. The authors' pipeline ran thus. Nucleated cell counts per sample were estimated from amplification of reference gene primers within the assay. To quantify the absolute abundance of each unique TCRbeta CDR3 rearrangement, sequence reads were collapsed and filtered. For each sample, productive Simpson clonality was calculated as the square root of Simpson's diversity index across productive rearrangements. This immuneACCESS table, as held by TCRdb, lists in-frame sequences with V and J called but not all clones. Of the missing ones, under half trace to an unresolved V gene in checked studies; the others have no known cause. V, J and clone size are taken as reported in that table, and D and trimming were inferred from the DNA itself. For this sample there are approximately 160,000 clones; over 80% appear just once. Around 4.3% of the sample belongs to the ten largest clones.

There are 15 amino acids in the CDR3, from cysteine to phenylalanine inclusive. Only the CDR3 region is kept as DNA, spanning 45 bases read in frame from base 1. V drops 3 bases and J drops 2 bases, leaving 11 bases in between. In the germline V gene, CDR1 corresponds to SGHRS and CDR2 to YFSETQ. Participants in the prospective study were aged roughly 18 to 90 years, lived in 20 to 30 United States geographic areas, and enrolled through a virtual design. To assign participants to cohorts, the prospective study relied on clinical history that participants themselves reported in a screening survey and a study questionnaire. Recovered participants in ImmuneRACE Cohort 3 were defined as having two consecutive negative NP/OP PCR tests, clearance from a healthcare professional, or resolution of symptoms. In the prospective study, mobile phlebotomists collected whole blood, serum and a nasopharyngeal or oropharyngeal swab from each participant. Over an approximately two-month period, participants in the prospective study had the option of providing additional blood draws and questionnaires. Before DNA extraction, prospective study blood samples were shipped either frozen or at room temperature.

The V gene is TRBV5-1 and the J gene is TRBJ2-2, and perhaps TRBD2 as D gene, on 6 matching bases. The sequenced sample consisted of PBMCs or T cells enriched from blood (not recorded which). The TCR was taken from a woman in her fifties or sixties who had recovered from COVID-19. The CDR3 reads CASSSPGLNTGELFF. The nucleotide sequence reads TGCGCCAGCAGCTCGCCGGGACTTAACACCGGGGAGCTGTTTTTT.